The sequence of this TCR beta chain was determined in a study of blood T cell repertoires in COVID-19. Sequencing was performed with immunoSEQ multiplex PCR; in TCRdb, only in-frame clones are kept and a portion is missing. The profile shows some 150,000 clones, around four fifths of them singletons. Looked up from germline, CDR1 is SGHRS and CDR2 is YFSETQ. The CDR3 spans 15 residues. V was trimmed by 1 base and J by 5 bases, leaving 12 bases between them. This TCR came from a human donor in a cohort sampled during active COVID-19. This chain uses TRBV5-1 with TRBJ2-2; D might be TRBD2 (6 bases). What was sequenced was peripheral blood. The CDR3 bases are TGCGCCAGCAGCTTGATGGCAGGGAGGACCGGGGAGCTGTTTTTT. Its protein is CASSLMAGRTGELFF.